The TCR beta chain described here comes from a study of blood T cell repertoires in COVID-19. Study-wide context: Samples taken during acute and convalescent COVID-19 were collected in the United States, Italy and Spain. PBMCs, B-cell-depleted T cells, or T cells provided the cDNA or gDNA that made up the material.

The assay was immunoSEQ multiplex PCR, and TCRdb's table has in-frame clones only and misses some. Among about 330,000 clones listed, 85% were seen once. The CDR3 sequence is 14 residues long. Germline CDR1 reads SGHAT; CDR2 reads FQNNGV. Between the trimmed V and J ends, which lost 0 bases and 7 bases, there was a span of 13 bases. The receptor was derived from a human donor in a cohort sampled during active COVID-19. The sequencing input was peripheral blood. The V and J genes are TRBV11-2 and TRBJ2-7, with a tentative D call TRBD2 (5 bases). The CDR3 spells CASSLDPFTGEQYF. The CDR3 coding sequence is TGTGCCAGCAGCTTAGATCCCTTTACGGGGGAGCAGTACTTC.